The following is a T cell receptor (beta chain) sequence with its context. Its specificity is not known. V shed 2 bases, J shed 7 bases, and the junction held 6 bases outside the gene matches. CDR3 length: 13 residues. CDR1 is GTSNPN, CDR2 SVGIG, per germline (reference sequence). This sample is drawn from a study of blood T cells in healthy people across ages. Notes on the study in general: Strong correlation linked observed beta diversity and percent naive T cells.

A second PCR, run for about 7 to 11 cycles, used a sample-barcoded 5' primer plus a J-beta primer mix. TCRdb redid the calling of the 5' RACE reads with MiXCR, one entry per CDR3 protein. The repertoire has about 930,000 distinct CDR3 sequences, around 29% of them found once; the top ten carry more than 8.5%. These same records also appear under a second study, on T cells of mothers and their children.

The sequence was collected from a woman in her thirties or forties in good health. Sequencing input: blood. The chain links TRBV30 to TRBJ1-2, with TRBD1 matching over 8 bases. This chain's CDR3 is CAWSLDRDTGYTF. CDR3 DNA: TGTGCCTGGAGTTTGGACAGGGATACTGGCTACACCTTC.